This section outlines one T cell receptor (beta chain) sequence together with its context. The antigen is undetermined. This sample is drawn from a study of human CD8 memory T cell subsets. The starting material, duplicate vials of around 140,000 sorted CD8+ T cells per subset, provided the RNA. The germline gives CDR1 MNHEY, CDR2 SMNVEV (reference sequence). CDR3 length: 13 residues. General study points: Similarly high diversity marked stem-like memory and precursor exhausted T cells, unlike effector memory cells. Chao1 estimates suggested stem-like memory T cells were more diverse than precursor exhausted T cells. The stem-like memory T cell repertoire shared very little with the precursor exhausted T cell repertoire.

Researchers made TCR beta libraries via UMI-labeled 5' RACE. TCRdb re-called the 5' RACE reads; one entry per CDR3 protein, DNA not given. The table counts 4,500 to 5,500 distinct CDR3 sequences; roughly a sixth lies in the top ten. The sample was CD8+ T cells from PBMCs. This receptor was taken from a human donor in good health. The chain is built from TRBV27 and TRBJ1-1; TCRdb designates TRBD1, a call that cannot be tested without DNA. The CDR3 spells CASSPRWTDEAFF.